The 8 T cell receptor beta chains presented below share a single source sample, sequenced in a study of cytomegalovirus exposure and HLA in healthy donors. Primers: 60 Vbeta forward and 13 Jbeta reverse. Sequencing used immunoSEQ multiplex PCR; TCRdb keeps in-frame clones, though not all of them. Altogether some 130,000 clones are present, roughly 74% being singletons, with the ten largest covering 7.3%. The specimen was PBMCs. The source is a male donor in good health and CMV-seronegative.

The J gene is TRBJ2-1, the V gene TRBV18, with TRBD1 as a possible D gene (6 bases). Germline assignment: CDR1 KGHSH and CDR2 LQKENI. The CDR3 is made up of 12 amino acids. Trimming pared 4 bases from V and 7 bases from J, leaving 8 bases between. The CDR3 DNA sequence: TGTGCCAGCTCACAGGACAGAAATGAGCAGTTCTTC. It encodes CASSQDRNEQFF.

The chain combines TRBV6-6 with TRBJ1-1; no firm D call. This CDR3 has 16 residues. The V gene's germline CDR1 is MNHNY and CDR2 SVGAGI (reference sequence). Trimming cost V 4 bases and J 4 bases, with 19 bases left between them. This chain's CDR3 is CASSSLRSSEGTEAFF. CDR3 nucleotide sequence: TGTGCCAGCAGTTCACTAAGGTCCTCCGAGGGCACTGAAGCTTTCTTT.

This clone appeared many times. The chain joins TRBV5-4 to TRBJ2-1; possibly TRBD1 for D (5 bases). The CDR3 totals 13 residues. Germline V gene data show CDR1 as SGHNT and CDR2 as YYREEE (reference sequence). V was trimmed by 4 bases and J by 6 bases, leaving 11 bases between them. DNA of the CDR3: TGTGCCAGCAGCCGTTGGCAGGGCAATGAGCAGTTCTTC. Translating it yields CASSRWQGNEQFF.

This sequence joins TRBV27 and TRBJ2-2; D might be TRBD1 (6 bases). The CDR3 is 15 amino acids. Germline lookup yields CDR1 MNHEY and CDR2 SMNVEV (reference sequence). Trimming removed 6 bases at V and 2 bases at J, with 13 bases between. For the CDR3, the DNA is TGTGCCAGCAGGATAGGACAGATCAACACCGGGGAGCTGTTTTTT. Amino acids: CASRIGQINTGELFF.

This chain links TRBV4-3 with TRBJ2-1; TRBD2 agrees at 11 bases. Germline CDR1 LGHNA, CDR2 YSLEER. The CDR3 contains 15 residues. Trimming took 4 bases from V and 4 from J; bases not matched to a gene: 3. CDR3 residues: CASSPTSGRYNEQFF. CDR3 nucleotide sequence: TGCGCCAGCAGCCCCACTAGCGGGAGATACAATGAGCAGTTCTTC.

The CDR3 reads CASSVLGGASDTQYF. For the CDR3, the DNA is TGTGCCAGCAGTGTCCTCGGGGGGGCCTCAGATACGCAGTATTTT. The gene calls are TRBV6-1 and TRBJ2-3; 8 bases align to TRBD2. The V segment lost 4 bases and the J segment 4 bases; nucleotides outside the gene matches: 7. The CDR3 has 15 amino acids. Per the germline V gene, CDR1 is MNHNS and CDR2 is SASEGT.

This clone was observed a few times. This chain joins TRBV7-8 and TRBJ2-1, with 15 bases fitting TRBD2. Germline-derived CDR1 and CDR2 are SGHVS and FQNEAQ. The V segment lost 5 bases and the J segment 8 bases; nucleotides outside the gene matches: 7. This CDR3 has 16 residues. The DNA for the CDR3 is TGTGCCAGCAGCCCCACCGGGACTAGCGGGAGGTATGAGCAGTTCTTC. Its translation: CASSPTGTSGRYEQFF.

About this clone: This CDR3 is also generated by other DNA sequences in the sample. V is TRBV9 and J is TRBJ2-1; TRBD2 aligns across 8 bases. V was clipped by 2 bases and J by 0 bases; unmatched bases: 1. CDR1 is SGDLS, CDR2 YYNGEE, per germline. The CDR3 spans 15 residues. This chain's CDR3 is CASSVGLGSYNEQFF. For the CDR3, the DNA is TGTGCCAGCAGCGTGGGACTAGGCTCCTACAATGAGCAGTTCTTC.